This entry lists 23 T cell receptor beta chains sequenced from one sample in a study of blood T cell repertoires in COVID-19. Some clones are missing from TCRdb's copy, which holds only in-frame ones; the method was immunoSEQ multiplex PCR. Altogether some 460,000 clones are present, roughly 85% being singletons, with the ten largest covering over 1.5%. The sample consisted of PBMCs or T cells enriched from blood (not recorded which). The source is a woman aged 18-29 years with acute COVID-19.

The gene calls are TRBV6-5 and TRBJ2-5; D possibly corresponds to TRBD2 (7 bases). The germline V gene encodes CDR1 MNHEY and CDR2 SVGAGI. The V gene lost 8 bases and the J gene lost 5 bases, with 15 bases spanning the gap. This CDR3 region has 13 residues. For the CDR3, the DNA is TGTGCCAGCCGAGGGGGGGGAGGTGAGACCCAGTACTTC. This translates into CASRGGGGETQYF.

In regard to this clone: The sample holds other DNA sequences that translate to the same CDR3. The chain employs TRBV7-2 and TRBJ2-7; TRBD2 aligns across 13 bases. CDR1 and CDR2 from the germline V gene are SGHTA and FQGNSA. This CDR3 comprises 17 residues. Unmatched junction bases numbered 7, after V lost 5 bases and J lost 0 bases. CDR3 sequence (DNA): TGTGCCAGCAGCCCCCGGACTAGCGGGGGTAGCTCCTACGAGCAGTACTTC. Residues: CASSPRTSGGSSYEQYF.

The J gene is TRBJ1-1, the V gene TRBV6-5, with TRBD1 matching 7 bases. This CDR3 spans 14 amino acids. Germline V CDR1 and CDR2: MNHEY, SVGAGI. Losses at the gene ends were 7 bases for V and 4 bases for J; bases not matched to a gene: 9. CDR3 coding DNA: TGTGCCAGCATGACGACAGGGTCAGTCACTGAAGCTTTCTTT. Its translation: CASMTTGSVTEAFF.

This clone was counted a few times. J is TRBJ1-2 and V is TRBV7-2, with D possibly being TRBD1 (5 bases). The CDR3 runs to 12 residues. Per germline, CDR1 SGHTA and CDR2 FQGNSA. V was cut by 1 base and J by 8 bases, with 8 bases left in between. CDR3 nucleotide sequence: TGTGCCAGCAGCTTAGGGGGGGAAGGCTACACCTTC. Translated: CASSLGGEGYTF.

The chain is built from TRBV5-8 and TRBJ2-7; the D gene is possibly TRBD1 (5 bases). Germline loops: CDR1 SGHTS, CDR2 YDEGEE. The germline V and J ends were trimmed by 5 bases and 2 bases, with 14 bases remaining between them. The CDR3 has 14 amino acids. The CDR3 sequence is CASRLQVSPYEQYF. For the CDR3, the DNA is TGTGCCAGCAGGCTACAGGTTAGTCCCTACGAGCAGTACTTC.

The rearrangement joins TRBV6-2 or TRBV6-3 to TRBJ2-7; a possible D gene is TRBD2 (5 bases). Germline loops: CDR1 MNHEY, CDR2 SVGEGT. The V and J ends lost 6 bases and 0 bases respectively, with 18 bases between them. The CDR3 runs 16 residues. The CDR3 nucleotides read TGTGCCAGCAGCTCCTTCAACTCGGGGATCTCCTACGAGCAGTACTTC. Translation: CASSSFNSGISYEQYF.

CDR3 sequence reads: CASSVWSGGNTEAFF. The CDR3 DNA is TGTGCCAGCAGCGTATGGTCAGGGGGGAACACTGAAGCTTTCTTT. V and J are TRBV9 and TRBJ1-1; TRBD1 aligns across 7 bases. Looked up from germline, CDR1 is SGDLS and CDR2 is YYNGEE. V gave up 1 base and J gave up 1 base; unmatched junction bases: 4. The CDR3 extends over 15 amino acids.

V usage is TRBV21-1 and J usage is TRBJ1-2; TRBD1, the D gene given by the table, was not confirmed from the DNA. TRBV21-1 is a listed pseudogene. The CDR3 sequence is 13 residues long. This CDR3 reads CASILTGGFGYTF. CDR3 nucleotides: TGTGCCAGCATCTTGACAGGGGGTTTTGGCTACACCTTC.

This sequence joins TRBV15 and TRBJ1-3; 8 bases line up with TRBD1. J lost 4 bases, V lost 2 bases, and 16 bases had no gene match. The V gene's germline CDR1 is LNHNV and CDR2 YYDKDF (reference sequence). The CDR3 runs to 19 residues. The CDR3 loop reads CATSRTRPDRAVWGNTIYF. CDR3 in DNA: TGTGCCACCAGCAGAACCCGACCGGACAGGGCAGTTTGGGGAAACACCATATATTTT.

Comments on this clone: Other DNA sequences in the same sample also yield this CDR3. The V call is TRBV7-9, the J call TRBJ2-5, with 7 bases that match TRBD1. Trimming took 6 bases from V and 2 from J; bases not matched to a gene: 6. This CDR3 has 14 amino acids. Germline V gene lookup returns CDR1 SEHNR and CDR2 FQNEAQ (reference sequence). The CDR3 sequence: CASSHRDRQETQYF. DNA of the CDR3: TGTGCCAGCAGTCATCGGGACAGACAAGAGACCCAGTACTTC.

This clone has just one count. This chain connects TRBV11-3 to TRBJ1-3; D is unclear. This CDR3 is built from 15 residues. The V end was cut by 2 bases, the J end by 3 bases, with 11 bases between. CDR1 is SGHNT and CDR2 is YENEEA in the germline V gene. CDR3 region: CASSLSGVRGNTIYF. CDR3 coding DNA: TGTGCCAGCAGCTTATCCGGGGTCCGTGGAAACACCATATATTTT.

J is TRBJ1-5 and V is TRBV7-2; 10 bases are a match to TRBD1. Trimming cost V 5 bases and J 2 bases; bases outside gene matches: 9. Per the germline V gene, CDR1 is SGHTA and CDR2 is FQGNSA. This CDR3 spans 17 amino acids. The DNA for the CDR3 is TGTGCCAGCAGCCCCAGACAGGGGGCGGCGGGCAATCAGCCCCAGCATTTT. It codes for CASSPRQGAAGNQPQHF.

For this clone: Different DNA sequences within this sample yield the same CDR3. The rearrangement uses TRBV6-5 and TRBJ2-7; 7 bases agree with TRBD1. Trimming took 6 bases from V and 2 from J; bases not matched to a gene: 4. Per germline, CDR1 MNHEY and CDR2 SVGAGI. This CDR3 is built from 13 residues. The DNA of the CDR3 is TGTGCCAGCAGCCGGGACAGTACCTACGAGCAGTACTTC. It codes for CASSRDSTYEQYF.

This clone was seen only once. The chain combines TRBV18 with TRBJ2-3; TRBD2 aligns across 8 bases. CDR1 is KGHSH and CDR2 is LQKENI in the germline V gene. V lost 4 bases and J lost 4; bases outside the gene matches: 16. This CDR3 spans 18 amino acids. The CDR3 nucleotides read TGTGCCAGCTCACTGAACATGCTAAGCGGGAGTCAGGCAGATACGCAGTATTTT. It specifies CASSLNMLSGSQADTQYF.

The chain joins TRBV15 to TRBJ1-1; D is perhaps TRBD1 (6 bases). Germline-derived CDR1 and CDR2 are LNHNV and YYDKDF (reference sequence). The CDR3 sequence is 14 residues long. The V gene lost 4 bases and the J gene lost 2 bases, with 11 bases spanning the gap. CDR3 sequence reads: CATSTEQGNTEAFF. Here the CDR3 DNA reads TGTGCCACCAGCACGGAACAGGGTAACACTGAAGCTTTCTTT.

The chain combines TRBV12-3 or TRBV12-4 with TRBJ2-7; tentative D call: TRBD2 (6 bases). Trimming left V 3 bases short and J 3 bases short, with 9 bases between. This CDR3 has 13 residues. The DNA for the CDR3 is TGTGCCAGCAGTTTCGGGGAGGACTACGAGCAGTACTTC. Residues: CASSFGEDYEQYF.

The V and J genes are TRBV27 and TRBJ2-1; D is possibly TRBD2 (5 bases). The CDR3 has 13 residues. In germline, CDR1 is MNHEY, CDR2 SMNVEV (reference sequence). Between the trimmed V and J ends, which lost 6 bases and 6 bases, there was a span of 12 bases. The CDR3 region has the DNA TGTGCCAGCAGGGAGGTCTCAGGCAATGAGCAGTTCTTC. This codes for CASREVSGNEQFF.

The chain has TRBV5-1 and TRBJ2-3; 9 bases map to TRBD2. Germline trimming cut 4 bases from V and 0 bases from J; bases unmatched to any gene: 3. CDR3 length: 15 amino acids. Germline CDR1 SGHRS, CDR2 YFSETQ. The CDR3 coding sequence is TGCGCCAGCAGCAATAGCGGGAGTAGCACAGATACGCAGTATTTT. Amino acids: CASSNSGSSTDTQYF.

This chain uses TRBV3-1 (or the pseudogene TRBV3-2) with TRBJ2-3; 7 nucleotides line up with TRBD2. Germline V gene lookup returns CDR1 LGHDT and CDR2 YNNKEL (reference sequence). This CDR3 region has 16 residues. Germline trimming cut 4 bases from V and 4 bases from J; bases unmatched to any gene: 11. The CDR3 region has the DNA TGTGCCAGCAGCCCCACGCTAGCGGTAGACTCAGATACGCAGTATTTT. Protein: CASSPTLAVDSDTQYF.

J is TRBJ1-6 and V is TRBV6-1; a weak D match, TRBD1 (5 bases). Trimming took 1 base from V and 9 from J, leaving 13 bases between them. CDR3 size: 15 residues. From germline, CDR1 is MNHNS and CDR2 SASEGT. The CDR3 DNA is TGTGCCAGCAGTGAAGGGGCAGTAGGGGTTTCACCCCTCCACTTT. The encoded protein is CASSEGAVGVSPLHF.

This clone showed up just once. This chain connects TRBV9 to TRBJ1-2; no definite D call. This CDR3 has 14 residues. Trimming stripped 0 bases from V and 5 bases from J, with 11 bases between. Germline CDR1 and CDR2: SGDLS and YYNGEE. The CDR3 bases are TGTGCCAGCAGCGTAGGTGCCGAACAATATGGCTACACCTTC. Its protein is CASSVGAEQYGYTF.

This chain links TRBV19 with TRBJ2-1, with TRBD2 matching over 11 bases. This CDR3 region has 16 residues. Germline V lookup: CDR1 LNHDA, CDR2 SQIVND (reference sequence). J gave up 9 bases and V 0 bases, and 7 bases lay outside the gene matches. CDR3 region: CASSIDVAGGSGEQFF. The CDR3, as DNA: TGTGCCAGTAGTATAGACGTAGCGGGAGGGTCGGGTGAGCAGTTCTTC.

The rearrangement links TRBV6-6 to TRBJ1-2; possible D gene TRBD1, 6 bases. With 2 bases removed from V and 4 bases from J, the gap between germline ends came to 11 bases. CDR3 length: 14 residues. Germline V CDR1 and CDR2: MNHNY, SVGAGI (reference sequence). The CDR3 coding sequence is TGTGCCAGCAGTTACGAACAGGGTAGCTATGGCTACACCTTC. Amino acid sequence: CASSYEQGSYGYTF.